The 7 T cell receptor beta chains below all came from one sample that was sequenced in a study of blood T cell repertoires in COVID-19. Repertoires were generated with immunoSEQ multiplex PCR, while TCRdb's copy carries only in-frame clones and drops some. Altogether approximately 300,000 clones are present, around 89% being singletons, with the ten largest covering about 0.8%. The source material was peripheral blood. These TCRs come from a man younger than 45 with acute or convalescent COVID-19.

V is TRBV7-8 and J is TRBJ2-7; 13 bases fit TRBD2. This CDR3 has 17 amino acids. Trimming took 3 bases from V and 4 from J; bases not matched to a gene: 9. Germline CDR1 reads SGHVS; CDR2 reads FQNEAQ. CDR3 in DNA: TGTGCCAGCAGCTTTCTTTTGCCGGGACTAGCGGGATACGAGCAGTACTTC. Amino acid sequence: CASSFLLPGLAGYEQYF.

The V gene is TRBV7-6, the J gene TRBJ2-2; possible D gene TRBD1, 5 bases. The CDR3 contains 15 residues. Trimming removed 6 bases from V and 1 base from J, with 12 bases in between. Germline loops: CDR1 SGHVS, CDR2 FNYEAQ. CDR3 nucleotides: TGTGCCAGCAGTAACAGGAACGGGAACACCGGGGAGCTGTTTTTT. This codes for CASSNRNGNTGELFF.

The chain is built from TRBV5-1 and TRBJ2-5; D gene unclear. Trimming shortened V by 2 bases and J by 2 bases, and 13 bases separated the two germline ends. The CDR3 consists of 15 residues. Germline V CDR1 and CDR2: SGHRS, YFSETQ. The CDR3 is CASSFRSGRQETQYF. The CDR3 region has the DNA TGCGCCAGCAGCTTTAGGTCAGGTAGGCAAGAGACCCAGTACTTC.

The chain is built from TRBV28 and TRBJ1-2; possible D gene TRBD1, 5 bases. Germline CDR1 MDHEN, CDR2 SYDVKM. V gave up 8 bases and J gave up 4 bases, with 14 bases separating them. CDR3 length: 13 amino acids. The DNA for the CDR3 is TGTGCCAGCCTTTCCGGACACCTCTATGGCTACACCTTC. Translation gives CASLSGHLYGYTF.

In DNA form, the CDR3 reads TGTGCCAGCAGTTACGGGGAGGCATCCTACGAGCAGTACTTC. Its translation is CASSYGEASYEQYF. The genes are TRBV6-5 and TRBJ2-7; TRBD2 is a possible D gene (6 bases). This CDR3 region has 14 residues. With 2 bases removed from V and 1 base from J, the gap between germline ends came to 9 bases. Looked up from germline, CDR1 is MNHEY and CDR2 is SVGAGI.

This chain links TRBV19 with TRBJ1-1, with D unresolved. CDR1 and CDR2 (germline): LNHDA, SQIVND (reference sequence). V lost 11 bases and J 5 bases, leaving 18 bases between the germline ends. The CDR3 is 13 amino acids. CDR3 bases: TGTGCCGTAAAGGGCGGTCGGAGGACTGAAGCTTTCTTT. Its translation: CAVKGGRRTEAFF.

Turning to this clone: Distinct nucleotide sequences in the sample also encode this CDR3. The V call is TRBV7-9, the J call TRBJ1-6; D remains unclear. V was cut by 1 base and J by 7 bases, with 11 bases left in between. The CDR3 loop spans 15 amino acids. Germline lookup yields CDR1 SEHNR and CDR2 FQNEAQ (reference sequence). CDR3 nucleotide sequence: TGTGCCAGCAGCTTAGTCGGCAGTAGCAATTCACCCCTCCACTTT. This gives the protein CASSLVGSSNSPLHF.